Listed below are T cell receptor beta chains from one sample, sequenced in a study of cytomegalovirus exposure and HLA in healthy donors. Some clones are missing from TCRdb's copy, which holds only in-frame ones; the method was immunoSEQ multiplex PCR. The data hold 190,000 or so clones, with over 80% observed a single time. The sample comprised PBMCs. These receptors originate from a man aged 50 to 59 in good health and CMV-seronegative. CDR3s include the opening cysteine and the closing phenylalanine or tryptophan. Each record gives: V gene, J gene, clone size, D gene, CDR3 protein, CDR3 DNA. A D gene is named only where the DNA matches it firmly. Size is omitted from some rows. Given values are once, few, many or a class for expanded clones.

V gene: TRBV6-1; J gene: TRBJ1-5; clone size: few; D gene: -; CDR3 protein: CASSGGNSNQPQHF; CDR3 DNA: TGTGCCAGCAGTGGAGGGAATAGCAATCAGCCCCAGCATTTT
V gene: TRBV7-3; J gene: TRBJ2-2; clone size: few; D gene: -; CDR3 protein: CASSSTGPTGELFF; CDR3 DNA: TGTGCCAGCAGCTCTACAGGGCCCACCGGGGAGCTGTTTTTT
V gene: TRBV4-2; J gene: TRBJ2-7; clone size: -; D gene: -; CDR3 protein: CASSQQGLYEQYF; CDR3 DNA: TGTGCCAGCAGCCAGCAGGGACTCTACGAGCAGTACTTC
V gene: TRBV18; J gene: TRBJ2-1; clone size: -; D gene: -; CDR3 protein: CASSPPTRGRRSYNEQFF; CDR3 DNA: TGTGCCAGCTCACCACCGACCAGGGGGAGGAGGTCCTACAATGAGCAGTTCTTC
V gene: TRBV7-3; J gene: TRBJ2-2; clone size: -; D gene: TRBD1; CDR3 protein: CASSLTGQGGGELFF; CDR3 DNA: TGTGCCAGCAGCTTAACCGGACAGGGCGGCGGGGAGCTGTTTTTT
V gene: TRBV5-6; J gene: TRBJ2-7; clone size: -; D gene: -; CDR3 protein: CASSFARLGSSYEQYF; CDR3 DNA: TGTGCCAGCAGCTTCGCCCGACTAGGTAGCTCCTACGAGCAGTACTTC
V gene: TRBV27; J gene: TRBJ2-3; clone size: -; D gene: TRBD2; CDR3 protein: CATTGLATPDTQYF; CDR3 DNA: TGTGCCACCACCGGACTAGCGACGCCAGATACGCAGTATTTT
V gene: TRBV7-2; J gene: TRBJ1-4; clone size: -; D gene: -; CDR3 protein: CASSSGYSVRNEKLFF; CDR3 DNA: TGTGCCAGCAGCTCAGGGTATTCGGTGCGGAATGAAAAACTGTTTTTT
V gene: TRBV27; J gene: TRBJ2-3; clone size: -; D gene: -; CDR3 protein: CASTREFTDTQYF; CDR3 DNA: TGTGCCAGCACTAGGGAGTTCACAGATACGCAGTATTTT
V gene: TRBV27; J gene: TRBJ2-1; clone size: -; D gene: TRBD2; CDR3 protein: CASRKERGGSYEQFF; CDR3 DNA: TGTGCCAGCAGAAAAGAGCGGGGGGGCTCGTATGAGCAGTTCTTC
V gene: TRBV5-1; J gene: TRBJ2-3; clone size: -; D gene: -; CDR3 protein: CASSLGEADTQYF; CDR3 DNA: TGCGCCAGCAGCTTAGGGGAAGCAGATACGCAGTATTTT
V gene: TRBV2; J gene: TRBJ2-3; clone size: -; D gene: TRBD2; CDR3 protein: CAHVAGGPDTQYF; CDR3 DNA: TGTGCCCACGTGGCGGGGGGGCCAGATACGCAGTATTTT
V gene: TRBV6-1; J gene: TRBJ2-7; clone size: few; D gene: -; CDR3 protein: CASSEDRLVLGEQYF; CDR3 DNA: TGTGCCAGCAGTGAAGATAGGCTGGTCCTAGGCGAGCAGTACTTC